The T cell receptor beta chain under discussion was sequenced for a study of blood T cells in healthy people across ages. Whole-study findings and limits: As age increased, TCR beta diversity per million T cells fell in a roughly linear fashion.

Trimming left V 2 bases short and J 6 bases short, with 11 bases between. CDR1 is SGHTA and CDR2 is FQGNSA in the germline V gene. This CDR3 spans 14 amino acids. A word on this clonotype: What it binds is unknown. With a much larger clone just one base away, this may be a read error.

A second about 6 to 12 cycle PCR used barcoded and J-beta primers. Each cDNA molecule received a tag from a template-switch adaptor that had 12 random nucleotides. At least 2.5 million CDR3-containing paired-end reads were obtained per sample. TCRdb passed the 5' RACE reads through MiXCR, listing each CDR3 protein once. The sample lists approximately 900,000 distinct CDR3 sequences, about 27% occurring once. In addition, the sample was reused for a study of T cells of mothers and their children. From that second work: The cDNA synthesis received all extracted RNA, at approximately 1.5 ug per 15 ul.

Sequencing was done on a sample of blood. The V call is TRBV7-2, the J call TRBJ2-1, with D unresolved. The TCR originated in a woman in her thirties or forties in good health. The CDR3 coding sequence is TGTGCCAGCAGCTTAAATCGGCAGTGCAATGAGCAGTTCTTC. It codes for CASSLNRQCNEQFF.